One sample yielded the 23 T cell receptor beta chains listed below, sequenced in a study of beta chain features in type 1 diabetes. Isolated RNA was reverse transcribed in full, so expressed TCRB transcripts were sequenced. TCRdb keeps only in-frame clones here, not all; method: immunoSEQ multiplex PCR. The sample has about 900,000 clones, 15% to 20% seen once. The sequencing sample was made of naive CD4+ T cells from blood. The receptors originated from a woman between 18 and 29 years old in good health.

J is TRBJ2-7 and V is TRBV4-1; D is possibly TRBD1 (6 bases). The V end was cut by 1 base, the J end by 3 bases, with 19 bases between. There are 17 residues in the CDR3. Germline loops: CDR1 MGHRA, CDR2 YSYEKL. CDR3 residues: CASSQGADGQGFYEQYF. CDR3 nucleotides: TGCGCCAGCAGCCAAGGAGCGGACGGCCAGGGGTTCTACGAGCAGTACTTC.

This clone was picked up a small number of times. J is TRBJ2-7 and V is TRBV9; 10 nucleotides align to TRBD2. V lost 4 bases, J lost 3 bases, and 10 bases stayed unmatched. CDR3 size: 16 residues. The germline V gene encodes CDR1 SGDLS and CDR2 YYNGEE. The CDR3 DNA reads as TGTGCCAGCAGCACGGATAGCGGGAGGCCGCTCTACGAGCAGTACTTC. This sequence encodes CASSTDSGRPLYEQYF.

CDR3 in DNA: TGTGCCAGCAGCTTAGTTGGAGTTGAGCAGTTCTTC. Encoded protein: CASSLVGVEQFF. This chain links TRBV7-2 with TRBJ2-1; no clear D. Germline CDR1 reads SGHTA; CDR2 reads FQGNSA. This CDR3 region has 12 residues. The germline V and J ends were trimmed by 1 base and 9 bases, with 7 bases remaining between them.

This clone showed up just a few times. The CDR3 sequence is CASSSGTGPFHEQFF. The CDR3, as DNA: TGTGCCAGCAGCTCCGGGACAGGACCCTTCCATGAGCAGTTCTTC. The V call is TRBV7-2, the J call TRBJ2-1; TRBD1 aligns across 8 bases. CDR1 and CDR2 from the germline V gene are SGHTA and FQGNSA. The J segment lost 8 bases and the V segment lost 4 bases, leaving 10 bases of the junction unmatched. The CDR3 is 15 residues long.

This clone was observed a few times. Written as DNA, the CDR3 is TGTGCCAGCTCACCAAGGAGCGGGAGTCGCACCGGGGAGCTGTTTTTT. This encodes CASSPRSGSRTGELFF. The chain employs TRBV18 and TRBJ2-2; 8 bases are a match to TRBD2. The CDR3 consists of 16 residues. With 2 bases clipped from V and 4 bases from J, the junction kept 6 bases outside the gene matches. Per germline, CDR1 KGHSH and CDR2 LQKENI. Using reference TRBV18 and TRBJ2-2 for the parts outside the CDR3, the full variable domain is NAGVMQNPRHLVRRRGQEARLRCSPMKGHSHVYWYRQLPEEGLKFMVYLQKENIIDESGMPKERFSAEFPKEGPSILRIQQVVRGDSAAYFCASSPRSGSRTGELFFGEGSRLTVL.

The V and J genes are TRBV19 and TRBJ1-5, with a possible D match to TRBD1 (5 bases). The V end lost 7 bases, the J end lost 5 bases, and 18 bases lay between the germline ends. Germline assignment: CDR1 LNHDA and CDR2 SQIVND (reference sequence). This CDR3 is built from 15 residues. CDR3 DNA sequence: TGTGCCAGTACTCCGACCGGGACCCGTTATCAGCCCCAGCATTTT. The encoded protein is CASTPTGTRYQPQHF.

The rearrangement links TRBV2 to TRBJ2-1, with TRBD2 as a possible D gene (5 bases). Trimming took 4 bases from V and 6 from J, leaving 7 bases between them. The length of the CDR3 is 12 residues. The germline V gene encodes CDR1 SNHLY and CDR2 FYNNEI. CDR3 loop: CASSAGLNEQFF. CDR3 in DNA: TGTGCCAGCAGTGCCGGACTCAATGAGCAGTTCTTC.

The chain combines TRBV10-3 with TRBJ2-5, with 9 bases aligning to TRBD2. The germline gives CDR1 ENHRY, CDR2 SYGVKD. V shed 6 bases and J 5 bases; nucleotides not matched to a gene: 10. The CDR3 consists of 15 residues. The CDR3 DNA reads as TGTGCCATCAGGGGTAGCGGGAGTAAGGTGGAGACCCAGTACTTC. The encoded protein is CAIRGSGSKVETQYF.

This chain joins TRBV28 and TRBJ2-3; no definite D call. Per germline, CDR1 MDHEN and CDR2 SYDVKM. Deletions cut 3 bases from V and 11 bases from J, with 12 bases between. The length of the CDR3 is 12 residues. The CDR3: CASSFRLGQQYF. The CDR3, as DNA: TGTGCCAGCAGTTTCCGGTTAGGCCAGCAGTATTTT.

This clone came up a few times. V and J are TRBV18 and TRBJ2-2, with 11 bases identical to TRBD2. This CDR3 has 18 amino acids. CDR1 and CDR2 from the germline V gene are KGHSH and LQKENI. J was trimmed by 1 base and V by 6 bases; bases with no gene match: 10. The CDR3 nucleotides are TGTGCCAGCTCCCTACTACCCGGACTAGCGGGGAACACCGGGGAGCTGTTTTTT. Its translation: CASSLLPGLAGNTGELFF.

The table lists this clone with a few counts. The rearrangement links TRBV4-2 to TRBJ2-7; 7 bases are shared with TRBD2. V trimming: 3 bases; J trimming: 2 bases; junction bases outside the gene matches: 10. The CDR3 consists of 16 residues. Germline V gene lookup returns CDR1 LGHNA and CDR2 YNFKEQ. CDR3 coding DNA: TGTGCCAGCAGCCAGTCCTTGGGGGAGGGCACCTACGAGCAGTACTTC. It is translated as CASSQSLGEGTYEQYF.

This clone occurred a few times. The genes are TRBV28 and TRBJ2-3, with D tentatively TRBD1 (5 bases). The germline V gene has CDR1 MDHEN and CDR2 SYDVKM. CDR3 length equals 14 residues. Trimming cost V 6 bases and J 2 bases, with 12 bases left between them. CDR3 region: CASRAQGLTDTQYF. The CDR3 DNA reads as TGTGCCAGCAGGGCCCAGGGCCTCACAGATACGCAGTATTTT.

There are many counts of this clone. The V call is TRBV4-3, the J call TRBJ2-3, with TRBD2 as a possible D gene (6 bases). Trimming pared 0 bases from V and 4 bases from J, leaving 8 bases between. The CDR3 covers 14 residues. Per the germline V gene, CDR1 is LGHNA and CDR2 is YSLEER. The CDR3 spells CASSQEGEADTQYF. The CDR3, as DNA: TGCGCCAGCAGCCAAGAGGGGGAGGCAGATACGCAGTATTTT.

This chain uses TRBV19 with TRBJ1-1, with TRBD1 matching over 12 bases. The V segment lost 5 bases and the J segment 0 bases; nucleotides outside the gene matches: 13. Germline V gives CDR1 LNHDA, CDR2 SQIVND (reference sequence). CDR3 length: 19 amino acids. DNA for the CDR3: TGTGCCAGTAGTCCCTCTCTCGGGACAGGGGGCGCATTGAACACTGAAGCTTTCTTT. This translates into CASSPSLGTGGALNTEAFF.

For this clone: One end of the junction does not line up with germline, which may come from a read error. The chain is built from TRBV10-3 and TRBJ1-1, with D uncertain. CDR1 and CDR2 from the germline V gene are ENHRY and SYGVKD. This CDR3 is 13 amino acids long. CDR3 residues: CASSFSPYTEAFF. The CDR3, as DNA: TGTGCCAGCAGTTTTTCGCCCTACACTGAAGCTTTCTTT.

The V gene is TRBV7-8, the J gene TRBJ1-2; D is undetermined. Germline CDR1 is SGHVS and CDR2 is FQNEAQ. This CDR3 spans 13 amino acids. Trimming stripped 1 base from V and 3 bases from J, with 6 bases between. The CDR3 sequence: CASSLGTYYGYTF. The CDR3 bases are TGTGCCAGCAGCTTAGGGACTTACTATGGCTACACCTTC.

This chain joins TRBV5-4 and TRBJ2-3; unclear D gene. The length of the CDR3 is 15 residues. Trimming shortened V by 0 bases and J by 1 base, and 9 bases separated the two germline ends. Germline CDR1 is SGHNT and CDR2 is YYREEE (reference sequence). CDR3 coding DNA: TGTGCCAGCAGCTTGGTTGGTAGGGGCACAGATACGCAGTATTTT. This translates into CASSLVGRGTDTQYF.

This clone has only a few counts. V gene TRBV18 combines with J gene TRBJ2-7; TRBD1 matches 10 bases. CDR3 length: 14 residues. Germline CDR1 and CDR2: KGHSH and LQKENI. J was trimmed by 2 bases and V by 8 bases; bases with no gene match: 6. CDR3 nucleotides: TGTGCCAGCACGACTGGACAGGGGGCCTACGAGCAGTACTTC. This encodes CASTTGQGAYEQYF.

This clone showed up just a few times. The V gene is TRBV28, the J gene TRBJ2-7, with D hard to call. The ends were cut back, 2 bases at V and 10 bases at J, with 9 bases in the middle. The CDR3 length is 11 residues. Germline V lookup: CDR1 MDHEN, CDR2 SYDVKM. Written as DNA, the CDR3 is TGTGCCAGCAGTTTAAGGCTAGATCAGTACTTC. Protein sequence: CASSLRLDQYF.

This clone was detected only a few times. Distinct nucleotide sequences in the sample also encode this CDR3. V usage is TRBV19 and J usage is TRBJ2-5; D uncertain. Germline V gives CDR1 LNHDA, CDR2 SQIVND (reference sequence). CDR3 length: 12 residues. V was shortened by 3 bases and J by 4 bases, with 6 bases between the two germline ends. The CDR3 nucleotides read TGTGCCAGTAGTATGAGGAGAGAGACCCAGTACTTC. Translation: CASSMRRETQYF.

This clone was seen more than once but under ten times. This chain joins TRBV14 and TRBJ2-5, with 14 bases lining up with TRBD2. The V segment lost 0 bases and the J segment 4 bases; nucleotides outside the gene matches: 10. This CDR3 is 19 amino acids long. Germline values: CDR1 SGHDN, CDR2 FVKESK. In DNA form, the CDR3 reads TGTGCCAGCAGCCAAGATGGGACCGGGACTAGCGGGGGCCTAGAGACCCAGTACTTC. It translates to CASSQDGTGTSGGLETQYF.

V is TRBV7-9 and J is TRBJ2-1; 9 nucleotides match TRBD2. J was trimmed by 8 bases and V by 0 bases; bases with no gene match: 11. The CDR3 loop spans 17 amino acids. Germline CDR1 reads SEHNR; CDR2 reads FQNEAQ (reference sequence). The chain's CDR3 is CASSLAGLAGVGDEQFF. The DNA for the CDR3 is TGTGCCAGCAGCTTAGCAGGTTTAGCGGGAGTAGGGGATGAGCAGTTCTTC.

The chain recombines TRBV14 with TRBJ1-1, with a tentative D call TRBD1 (6 bases). Trimming shortened V by 4 bases and J by 3 bases, and 21 bases separated the two germline ends. The CDR3 consists of 17 residues. Germline V gene lookup returns CDR1 SGHDN and CDR2 FVKESK. In DNA form, the CDR3 reads TGTGCCAGCAGCCCAGGGACATTGGCTGACTTGGACACTGAAGCTTTCTTT. Its protein product is CASSPGTLADLDTEAFF.